This T cell receptor (beta chain) appears in the sequencing data of a study of blood T cell repertoires in COVID-19. This CDR3 has 15 residues. Deletions cut 6 bases from V and 5 bases from J, with 20 bases between. Germline CDR1 is SGHRS and CDR2 is YFSETQ. Clones were sequenced by immunoSEQ multiplex PCR, and TCRdb holds only the in-frame ones, with some missing. There are about 85,000 clones in the sample; approximately 84% occur only once, and around 5.8% lies in the top ten. The source is a man aged 55 to 70 with acute or convalescent COVID-19. The chain links TRBV5-1 to TRBJ2-5; weak D call: TRBD2 (6 bases). Sequenced material: peripheral blood. DNA for the CDR3: TGCGCCAGCATACTAAACCCAGGGACTTTGGAGACCCAGTACTTC. It yields the protein CASILNPGTLETQYF.